This T cell receptor beta chain was obtained from a study of cytomegalovirus exposure and HLA in healthy donors. Trimming removed 6 bases at V and 6 bases at J, with 11 bases between. This CDR3 spans 13 amino acids. Germline lookup yields CDR1 MNHEY and CDR2 SVGAGI. PCR amplification relied on 60 Vbeta primers (plus 13 Jbeta primers). Profiling relied on immunoSEQ multiplex PCR, and the TCRdb table lists in-frame clones only, not all of them. The sample comprises approximately 150,000 clones, 80% of which are singletons, and 4.5% to 5.5% rests with the top ten. The clonotype comes from a man aged 35-49 years in good health and CMV-seronegative. The gene calls are TRBV6-5 and TRBJ1-4; D is ambiguous. The sequenced material came from PBMCs. The CDR3 is CASRNGVDEKLFF. The CDR3 DNA reads TGTGCCAGCAGAAACGGGGTGGATGAAAAACTGTTTTTT.